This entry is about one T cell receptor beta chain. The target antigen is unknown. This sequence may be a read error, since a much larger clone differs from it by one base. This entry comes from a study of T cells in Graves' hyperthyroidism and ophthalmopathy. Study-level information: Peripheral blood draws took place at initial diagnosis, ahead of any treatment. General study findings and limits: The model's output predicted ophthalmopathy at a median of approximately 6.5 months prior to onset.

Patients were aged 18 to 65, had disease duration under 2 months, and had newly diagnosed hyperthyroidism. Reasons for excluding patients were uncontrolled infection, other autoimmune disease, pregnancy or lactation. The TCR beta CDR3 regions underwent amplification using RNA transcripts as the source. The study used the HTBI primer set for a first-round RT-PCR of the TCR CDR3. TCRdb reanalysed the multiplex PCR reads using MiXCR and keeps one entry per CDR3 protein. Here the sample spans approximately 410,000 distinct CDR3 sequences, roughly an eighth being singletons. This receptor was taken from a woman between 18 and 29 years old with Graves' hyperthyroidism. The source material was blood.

The CDR3 bases are TGTGCCAGCAAAAGCGGACCCTCCTACGAGCAGTACTTC. Protein sequence: CASKSGPSYEQYF. This chain uses TRBV2 with TRBJ2-7; D is possibly TRBD2 (5 bases). The germline gives CDR1 SNHLY, CDR2 FYNNEI. Trimming took 7 bases from V and 0 from J, leaving 10 bases between them. CDR3 length: 13 residues. Using reference TRBV2 and TRBJ2-7 for the parts outside the CDR3, the full variable domain is EPEVTQTPSHQVTQMGQEVILRCVPISNHLYFYWYRQILGQKVEFLVSFYNNEISEKSEIFDDQFSVERPDGSNFTLKIRSTKLEDSAMYFCASKSGPSYEQYFGPGTRLTVT.